This T cell receptor (beta chain) appears in the sequencing data of a study of Graves' ophthalmopathy and Graves' hyperthyroidism. The study, taken as a whole, reports: Blood repertoires reportedly contained most expanded thyroid clonotypes above 0.001 frequency.

Comments on this clonotype: Its antigen is not identified.

The authors amplified TCR beta CDR3 regions, and they did so from RNA transcripts for repertoire sequencing. Amplification began with first-round RT-PCR using HTBI primers, then second-round multiplex PCR was performed. TCRdb redid the calling of the multiplex PCR reads with MiXCR, one entry per CDR3 protein. The table includes 200,000 to 250,000 distinct CDR3 sequences, around 42% detected once. The length of the CDR3 is 14 residues. The ends were cut back, 0 bases at V and 5 bases at J, with 11 bases in the middle. Germline lookup yields CDR1 SGHNT and CDR2 YYREEE (reference sequence). Enrollment excluded any patients with other autoimmune diseases, uncontrolled infections, pregnancy or lactation.

The TCR comes from an adult man with Graves' ophthalmopathy. The sample comprised peripheral blood. J is TRBJ1-1 and V is TRBV5-4; D possibly corresponds to TRBD1 (6 bases). CDR3 amino acids: CASSLVGARTEAFF. The DNA of the CDR3 is TGTGCCAGCAGCTTGGTGGGGGCGAGGACTGAAGCTTTCTTT.